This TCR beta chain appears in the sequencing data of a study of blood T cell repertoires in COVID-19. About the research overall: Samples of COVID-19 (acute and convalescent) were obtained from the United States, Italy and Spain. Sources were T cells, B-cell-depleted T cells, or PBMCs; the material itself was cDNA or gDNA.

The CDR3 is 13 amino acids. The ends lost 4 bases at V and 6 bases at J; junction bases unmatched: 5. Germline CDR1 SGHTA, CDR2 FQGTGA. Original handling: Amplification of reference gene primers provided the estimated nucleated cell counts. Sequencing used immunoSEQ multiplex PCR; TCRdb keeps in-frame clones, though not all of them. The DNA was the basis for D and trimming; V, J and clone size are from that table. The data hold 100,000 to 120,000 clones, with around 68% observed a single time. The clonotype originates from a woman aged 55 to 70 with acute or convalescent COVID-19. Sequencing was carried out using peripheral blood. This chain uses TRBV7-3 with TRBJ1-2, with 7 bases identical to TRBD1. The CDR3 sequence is CASSSGTDDGYTF. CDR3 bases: TGTGCCAGCAGCTCCGGGACAGACGATGGCTACACCTTC.